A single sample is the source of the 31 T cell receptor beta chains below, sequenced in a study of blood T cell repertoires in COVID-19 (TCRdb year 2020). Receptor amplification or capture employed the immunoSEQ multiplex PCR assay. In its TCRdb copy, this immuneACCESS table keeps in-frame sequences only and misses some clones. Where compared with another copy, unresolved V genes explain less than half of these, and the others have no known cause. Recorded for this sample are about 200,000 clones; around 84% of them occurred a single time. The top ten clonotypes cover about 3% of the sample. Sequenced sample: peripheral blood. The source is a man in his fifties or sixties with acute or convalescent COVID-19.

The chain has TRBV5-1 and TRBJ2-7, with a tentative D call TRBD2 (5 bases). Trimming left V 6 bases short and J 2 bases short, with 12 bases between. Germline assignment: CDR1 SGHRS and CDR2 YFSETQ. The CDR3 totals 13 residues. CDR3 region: CASTRGSTYEQYF. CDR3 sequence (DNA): TGCGCCAGCACCCGGGGTAGTACCTACGAGCAGTACTTC.

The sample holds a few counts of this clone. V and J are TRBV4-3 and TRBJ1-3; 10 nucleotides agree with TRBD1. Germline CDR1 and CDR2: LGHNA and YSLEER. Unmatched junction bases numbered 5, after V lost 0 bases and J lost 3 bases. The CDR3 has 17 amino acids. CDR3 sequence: CASSQDRQGARGNTIYF. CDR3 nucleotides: TGCGCCAGCAGCCAAGACCGACAGGGGGCGCGTGGAAACACCATATATTTT.

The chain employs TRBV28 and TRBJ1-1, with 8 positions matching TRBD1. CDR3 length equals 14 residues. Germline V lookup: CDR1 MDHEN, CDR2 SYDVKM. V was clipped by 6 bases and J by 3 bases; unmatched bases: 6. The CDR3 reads CASRFADRDTEAFF. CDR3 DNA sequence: TGTGCCAGCAGATTTGCGGACAGGGACACTGAAGCTTTCTTT.

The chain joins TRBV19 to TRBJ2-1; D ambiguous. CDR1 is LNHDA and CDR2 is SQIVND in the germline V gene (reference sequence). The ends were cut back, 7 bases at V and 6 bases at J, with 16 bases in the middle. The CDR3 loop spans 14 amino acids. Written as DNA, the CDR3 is TGTGCCAGTAACATCCTGGCGGCTAGCAATGAGCAGTTCTTC. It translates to CASNILAASNEQFF.

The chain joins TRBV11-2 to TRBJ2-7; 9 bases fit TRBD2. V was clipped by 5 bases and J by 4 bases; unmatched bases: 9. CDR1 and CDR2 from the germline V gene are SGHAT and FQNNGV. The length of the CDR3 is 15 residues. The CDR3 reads CASSQRSLAGYEQYF. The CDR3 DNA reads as TGTGCCAGCAGCCAGAGGAGTCTAGCGGGGTACGAGCAGTACTTC.

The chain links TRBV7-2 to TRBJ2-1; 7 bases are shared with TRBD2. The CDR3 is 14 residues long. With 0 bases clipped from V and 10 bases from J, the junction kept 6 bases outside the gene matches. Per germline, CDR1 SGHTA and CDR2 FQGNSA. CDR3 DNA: TGTGCCAGCAGCTTAGCGCTTGGGGGAGGGGAGCAGTTCTTC. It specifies CASSLALGGGEQFF. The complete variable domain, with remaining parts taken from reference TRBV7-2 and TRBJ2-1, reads GAGVSQSPSNKVTEKGKDVELRCDPISGHTALYWYRQSLGQGLEFLIYFQGNSAPDKSGLPSDRFSAERTGGSVSTLTIQRTQQEDSAVYLCASSLALGGGEQFFGPGTRLTVL.

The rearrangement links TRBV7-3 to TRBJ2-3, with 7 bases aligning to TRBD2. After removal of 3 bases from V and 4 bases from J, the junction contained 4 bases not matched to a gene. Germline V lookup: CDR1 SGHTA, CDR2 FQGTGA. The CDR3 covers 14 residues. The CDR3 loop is CASSFTGGADTQYF. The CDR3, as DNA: TGTGCCAGCAGCTTCACGGGGGGTGCAGATACGCAGTATTTT.

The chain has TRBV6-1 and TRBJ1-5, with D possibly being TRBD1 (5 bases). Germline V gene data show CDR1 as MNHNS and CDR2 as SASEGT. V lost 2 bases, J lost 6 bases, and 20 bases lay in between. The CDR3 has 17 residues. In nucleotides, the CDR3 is TGTGCCAGCAGTGAAATGGCGGGGGGGGGTACGGGTCAGCCCCAGCATTTT. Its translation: CASSEMAGGGTGQPQHF.

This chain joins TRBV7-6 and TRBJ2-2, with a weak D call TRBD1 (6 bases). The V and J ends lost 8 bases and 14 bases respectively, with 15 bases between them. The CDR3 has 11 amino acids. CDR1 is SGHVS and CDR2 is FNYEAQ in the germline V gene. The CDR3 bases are TGTGCCAGCCATGTAACAGGGAAACTGTTTTTT. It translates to CASHVTGKLFF.

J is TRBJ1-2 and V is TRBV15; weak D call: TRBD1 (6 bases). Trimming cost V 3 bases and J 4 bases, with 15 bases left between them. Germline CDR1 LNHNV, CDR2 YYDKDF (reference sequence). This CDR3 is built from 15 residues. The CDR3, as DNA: TGTGCCACCAGCAGGCCCGGGGGGGCTAGCTATGGCTACACCTTC. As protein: CATSRPGGASYGYTF.

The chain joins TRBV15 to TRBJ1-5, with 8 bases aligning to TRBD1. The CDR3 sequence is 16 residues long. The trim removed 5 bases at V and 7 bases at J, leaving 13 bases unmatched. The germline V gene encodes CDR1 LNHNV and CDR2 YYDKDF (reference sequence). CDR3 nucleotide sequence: TGTGCCACCAGCGGCAGACAGGGGTTAGTCGGGCAGCCCCAGCATTTT. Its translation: CATSGRQGLVGQPQHF.

CDR3 DNA: TGTGCCAGCAGCCCCGGGACAGGGACTAGCAATCAGCCCCAGCATTTT. The encoded protein is CASSPGTGTSNQPQHF. The V and J genes are TRBV9 and TRBJ1-5; 9 nucleotides line up with TRBD1. CDR1 and CDR2 (germline): SGDLS, YYNGEE. Trimming took 4 bases from V and 0 from J; bases not matched to a gene: 5. CDR3 length equals 16 residues.

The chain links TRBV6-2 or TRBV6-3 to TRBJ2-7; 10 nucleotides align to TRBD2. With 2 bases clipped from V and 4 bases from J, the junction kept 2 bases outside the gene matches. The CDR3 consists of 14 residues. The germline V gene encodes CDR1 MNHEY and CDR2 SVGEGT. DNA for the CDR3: TGTGCCAGCAGTTACGGGACTAGCGTTTACGAGCAGTACTTC. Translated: CASSYGTSVYEQYF.

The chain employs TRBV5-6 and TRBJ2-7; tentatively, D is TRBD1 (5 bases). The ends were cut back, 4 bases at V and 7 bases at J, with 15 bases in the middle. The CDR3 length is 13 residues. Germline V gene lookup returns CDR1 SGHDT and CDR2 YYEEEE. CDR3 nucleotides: TGTGCCAGCAGCCCTGTAAACAGGCCAGAGCAGTACTTC. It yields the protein CASSPVNRPEQYF.

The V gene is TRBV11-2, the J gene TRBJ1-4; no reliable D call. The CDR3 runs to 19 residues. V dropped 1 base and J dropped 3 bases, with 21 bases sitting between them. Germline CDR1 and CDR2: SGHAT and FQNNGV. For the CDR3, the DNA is TGTGCCAGCAGCTTAGCCCCGCCACTTATAAGAGGGCCTAATGAAAAACTGTTTTTT. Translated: CASSLAPPLIRGPNEKLFF.

CDR3 DNA sequence: TGTGCCAGCACCTTTGGGGGACAGGGGGCATTTGGAAACACCATATATTTT. Translation gives CASTFGGQGAFGNTIYF. V gene TRBV5-4 combines with J gene TRBJ1-3; 12 nucleotides agree with TRBD1. V was pared by 6 bases and J by 3 bases, with 10 bases of the junction left unmatched. Germline V gives CDR1 SGHNT, CDR2 YYREEE (reference sequence). This CDR3 spans 17 amino acids.

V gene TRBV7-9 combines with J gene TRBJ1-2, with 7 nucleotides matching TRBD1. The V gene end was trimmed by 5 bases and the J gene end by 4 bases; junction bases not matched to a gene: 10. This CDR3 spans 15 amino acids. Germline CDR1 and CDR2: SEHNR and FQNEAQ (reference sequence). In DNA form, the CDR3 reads TGTGCCAGCAGCACCGCCGGGACAGCTTTCTATGGCTACACCTTC. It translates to CASSTAGTAFYGYTF.

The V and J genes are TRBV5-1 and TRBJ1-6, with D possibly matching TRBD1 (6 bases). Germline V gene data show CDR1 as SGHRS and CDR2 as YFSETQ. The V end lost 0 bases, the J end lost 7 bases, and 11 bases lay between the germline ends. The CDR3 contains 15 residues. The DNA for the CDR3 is TGCGCCAGCAGCTTGGATGGGACACCCAATTCACCCCTCCACTTT. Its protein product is CASSLDGTPNSPLHF.

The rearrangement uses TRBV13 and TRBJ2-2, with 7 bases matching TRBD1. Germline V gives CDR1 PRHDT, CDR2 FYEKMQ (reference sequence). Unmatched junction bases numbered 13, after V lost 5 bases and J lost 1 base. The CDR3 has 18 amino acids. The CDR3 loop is CASSPGTARGMNTGELFF. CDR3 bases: TGTGCCAGCAGCCCCGGGACAGCCCGGGGTATGAACACCGGGGAGCTGTTTTTT.

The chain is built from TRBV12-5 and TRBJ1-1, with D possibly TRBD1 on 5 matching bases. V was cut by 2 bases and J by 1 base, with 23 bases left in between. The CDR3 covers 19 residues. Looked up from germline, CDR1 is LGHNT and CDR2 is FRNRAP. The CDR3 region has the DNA TGTGCTAGTGGTTTGCTTCCGCGGGGGGGAATTCTTGGGAACACTGAAGCTTTCTTT. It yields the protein CASGLLPRGGILGNTEAFF.

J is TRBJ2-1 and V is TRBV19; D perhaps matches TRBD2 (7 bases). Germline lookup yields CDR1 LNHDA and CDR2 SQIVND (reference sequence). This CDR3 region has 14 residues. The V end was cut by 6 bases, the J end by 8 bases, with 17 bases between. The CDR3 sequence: CASSLGGGRDEQFF. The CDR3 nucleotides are TGTGCCAGTAGCCTTGGGGGGGGCCGGGATGAGCAGTTCTTC.

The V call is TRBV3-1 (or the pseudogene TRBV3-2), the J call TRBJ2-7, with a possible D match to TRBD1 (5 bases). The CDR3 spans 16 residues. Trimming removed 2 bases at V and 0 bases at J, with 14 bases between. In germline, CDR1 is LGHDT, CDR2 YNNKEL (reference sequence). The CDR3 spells CASSQKGYGSSYEQYF. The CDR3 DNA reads TGTGCCAGCAGCCAAAAGGGGTACGGATCCTCCTACGAGCAGTACTTC.

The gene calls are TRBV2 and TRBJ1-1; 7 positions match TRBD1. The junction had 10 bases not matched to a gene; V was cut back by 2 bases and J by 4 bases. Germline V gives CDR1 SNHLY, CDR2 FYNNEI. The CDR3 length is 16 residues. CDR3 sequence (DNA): TGTGCCAGCAGTGAATTTCTCGTACAGGGGCCCACTGAAGCTTTCTTT. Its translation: CASSEFLVQGPTEAFF. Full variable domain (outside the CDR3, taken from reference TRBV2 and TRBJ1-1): EPEVTQTPSHQVTQMGQEVILRCVPISNHLYFYWYRQILGQKVEFLVSFYNNEISEKSEIFDDQFSVERPDGSNFTLKIRSTKLEDSAMYFCASSEFLVQGPTEAFFGQGTRLTVV.

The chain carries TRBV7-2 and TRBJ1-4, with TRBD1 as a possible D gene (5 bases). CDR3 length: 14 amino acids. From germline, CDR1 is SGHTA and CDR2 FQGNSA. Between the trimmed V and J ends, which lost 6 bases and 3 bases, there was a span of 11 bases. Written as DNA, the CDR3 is TGTGCCAGCAGTAGAGACAGTTCTAATGAAAAACTGTTTTTT. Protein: CASSRDSSNEKLFF.

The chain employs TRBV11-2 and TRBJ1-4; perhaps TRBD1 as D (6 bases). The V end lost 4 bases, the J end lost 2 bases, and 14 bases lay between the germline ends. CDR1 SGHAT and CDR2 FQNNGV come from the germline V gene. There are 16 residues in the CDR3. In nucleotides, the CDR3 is TGTGCCAGCAGCTCAGCGGGGGGGCGGACTAATGAAAAACTGTTTTTT. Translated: CASSSAGGRTNEKLFF.

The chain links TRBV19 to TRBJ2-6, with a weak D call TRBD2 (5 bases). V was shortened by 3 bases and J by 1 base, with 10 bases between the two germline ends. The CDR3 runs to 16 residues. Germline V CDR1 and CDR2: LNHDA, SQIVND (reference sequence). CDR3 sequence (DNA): TGTGCCAGTAGTATTTTAACGGGATCTGGGGCCAACGTCCTGACTTTC. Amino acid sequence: CASSILTGSGANVLTF. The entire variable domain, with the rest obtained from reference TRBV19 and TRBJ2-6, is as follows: DGGITQSPKYLFRKEGQNVTLSCEQNLNHDAMYWYRQDPGQGLRLIYYSQIVNDFQKGDIAEGYSVSREKKESFPLTVTSAQKNPTAFYLCASSILTGSGANVLTFGAGSRLTVL.

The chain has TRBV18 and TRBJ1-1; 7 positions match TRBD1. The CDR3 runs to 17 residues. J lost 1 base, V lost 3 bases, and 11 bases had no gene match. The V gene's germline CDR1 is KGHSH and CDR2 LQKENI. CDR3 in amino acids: CASSPQGVVRENTEAFF. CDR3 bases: TGTGCCAGCTCACCGCAGGGGGTAGTGAGAGAGAACACTGAAGCTTTCTTT.

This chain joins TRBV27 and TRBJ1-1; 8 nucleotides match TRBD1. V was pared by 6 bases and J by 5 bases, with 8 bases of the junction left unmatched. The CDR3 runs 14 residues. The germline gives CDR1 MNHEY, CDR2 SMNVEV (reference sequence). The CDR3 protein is CASRIPGGLTEAFF. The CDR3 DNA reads TGTGCCAGCAGGATTCCAGGGGGCCTGACTGAAGCTTTCTTT.

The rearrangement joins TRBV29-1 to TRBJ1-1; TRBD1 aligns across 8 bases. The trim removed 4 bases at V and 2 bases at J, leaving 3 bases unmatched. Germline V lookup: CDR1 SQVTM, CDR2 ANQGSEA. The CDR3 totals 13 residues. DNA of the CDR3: TGCAGCGTTGGAGGACAGGGTAACACTGAAGCTTTCTTT. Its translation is CSVGGQGNTEAFF.

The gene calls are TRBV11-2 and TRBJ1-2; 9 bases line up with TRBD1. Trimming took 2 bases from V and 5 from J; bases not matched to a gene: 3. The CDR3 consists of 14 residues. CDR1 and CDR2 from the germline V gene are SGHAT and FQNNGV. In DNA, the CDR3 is TGTGCCAGCAGCTTAAGACAGGGGGATTATGGCTACACCTTC. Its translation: CASSLRQGDYGYTF.

The CDR3 sequence is CASSIALAPGETQYF. The DNA for the CDR3 is TGTGCCAGTAGTATAGCCCTAGCGCCTGGGGAGACCCAGTACTTC. The J gene is TRBJ2-5, the V gene TRBV19; D may be TRBD2 (6 bases). V shed 1 base and J shed 5 bases, with 14 bases lying between them. Germline-derived CDR1 and CDR2 are LNHDA and SQIVND (reference sequence). The CDR3 is 15 residues long.